These 11 T cell receptor beta chains share one sample of origin, sequenced in a study of blood T cells in healthy people across ages. For the second PCR, which ran for about 7 to 11 cycles, a sample-barcoded 5' primer and a J-beta primer mix were used. TCRdb reprocessed the 5' RACE reads with MiXCR, giving one entry per CDR3 protein. The sample includes 1.8 million or so distinct CDR3 sequences, approximately 39% seen only once; the top ten take under 30%. The sequencing input was blood. The receptors derive from a human donor in good health.

This clonotype was recorded a few times. The chain links TRBV7-9 to TRBJ2-7; 12 nucleotides agree with TRBD2. Germline V gene sequence: CDR1 SEHNR, CDR2 FQNEAQ (reference sequence). With V trimmed by 5 bases and J by 3 bases, 8 bases remained unmatched. This CDR3 region has 16 residues. CDR3 in amino acids: CASSPGPGLAGYEQYF. The CDR3 region has the DNA TGTGCCAGCAGCCCGGGTCCGGGACTAGCGGGCTACGAGCAGTACTTC.

This clonotype was detected only a few times. The chain carries TRBV29-1 and TRBJ1-5; possible D gene TRBD1, 6 bases. Trimming left V 4 bases short and J 11 bases short, with 21 bases between. The V gene's germline CDR1 is SQVTM and CDR2 ANQGSEA. The CDR3 runs to 14 residues. CDR3 coding DNA: TGCAGCGTTGTGACGGACGGGTCTAGGGGGGCCCAGCATTTT. Protein sequence: CSVVTDGSRGAQHF. The whole variable domain, filled in from reference TRBV29-1 and TRBJ1-5, reads SAVISQKPSRDICQRGTSLTIQCQVDSQVTMMFWYRQQPGQSLTLIATANQGSEATYESGFVIDKFPISRPNLTFSTLTVSNMSPEDSSIYLCSVVTDGSRGAQHFGDGTRLSIL.

The V call is TRBV5-1, the J call TRBJ2-7; D may be TRBD2 (7 bases). Germline values: CDR1 SGHRS, CDR2 YFSETQ. V was trimmed by 0 bases and J by 7 bases, leaving 20 bases between them. The length of the CDR3 is 16 residues. The CDR3 loop reads CASSLEVSAGAGEQYF. CDR3 nucleotides: TGCGCCAGCAGCTTGGAAGTGTCGGCGGGGGCCGGGGAGCAGTACTTC.

The chain combines TRBV7-2 with TRBJ2-7; D gene uncertain. Trimming took off 2 bases at V and 5 bases at J, with 10 bases between the two ends. Germline CDR1 reads SGHTA; CDR2 reads FQGNSA. This CDR3 has 13 residues. The CDR3 loop reads CASSLIVSHEQYF. CDR3 nucleotide sequence: TGTGCCAGCAGCTTAATAGTATCTCACGAGCAGTACTTC. The full variable domain, completed using reference TRBV7-2 and TRBJ2-7, is GAGVSQSPSNKVTEKGKDVELRCDPISGHTALYWYRQSLGQGLEFLIYFQGNSAPDKSGLPSDRFSAERTGGSVSTLTIQRTQQEDSAVYLCASSLIVSHEQYFGPGTRLTVT.

This chain connects TRBV18 to TRBJ2-3; D could derive from TRBD1 or TRBD2 (5 bases each). This CDR3 is 15 amino acids long. Germline CDR1 reads KGHSH; CDR2 reads LQKENI. V lost 0 bases and J 5 bases, leaving 12 bases between the germline ends. The CDR3 DNA is TGTGCCAGCTCACCACCGGCTTCGAGGGGAGATACGCAGTATTTT. Translation: CASSPPASRGDTQYF.

Comment on this clonotype: The junction does not match germline at one end; this may be a read error. The rearrangement links TRBV29-1 to TRBJ1-1; no definite D call. The CDR3 is 13 amino acids. Germline V gene sequence: CDR1 SQVTM, CDR2 ANQGSEA. DNA for the CDR3: TGCAGCGTTGAAGTGGCCATGAACACTGAAACTTTCTTT. This codes for CSVEVAMNTETFF.

In the case of this clonotype: Sequence at one end of the junction differs from germline and may be a read error. The chain combines TRBV12-3 or TRBV12-4 with TRBJ1-1; TRBD1 matches at 8 bases. The CDR3 has 15 amino acids. CDR3 nucleotides: TGTGCCAGCACCTACCGACAGGGGATAAACACTGGAGCTTTCTTT. Translating gives CASTYRQGINTGAFF.

This clonotype was picked up a small number of times. The chain joins TRBV6-5 to TRBJ1-1, with D unresolved. CDR3 size: 14 residues. Per germline, CDR1 MNHEY and CDR2 SVGAGI. V gave up 0 bases and J gave up 4 bases, with 9 bases separating them. The CDR3 nucleotides are TGTGCCAGCAGTTACTCGGAGGGTTCCACTGAAGCTTTCTTT. The encoded protein is CASSYSEGSTEAFF.

This clonotype was detected only a few times. Its ends do not fully match the called genes, so a read error is possible. The V call is TRBV3-1, the J call TRBJ2-6; D unclear. The germline gives CDR1 LGHDT, CDR2 YNNKEL (reference sequence). This CDR3 has 16 amino acids. CDR3 region: CASSQDWVAGANVLTF. In nucleotides, the CDR3 is TGTGCCAGCAGTCAAGATTGGGTCGCTGGGGCCAACGTCCTGACTTTC.

This clonotype was picked up a small number of times. The chain recombines TRBV6-2 or TRBV6-3 with TRBJ2-7; 8 bases match TRBD1. Germline CDR1 MNHEY, CDR2 SVGEGT. With V trimmed by 4 bases and J by 2 bases, 7 bases remained unmatched. There are 15 residues in the CDR3. The CDR3 DNA reads as TGTGCCAGCAGTTTCCGACAGGGGCAACCCTACGAGCAGTACTTC. Protein sequence: CASSFRQGQPYEQYF.

J is TRBJ2-1 and V is TRBV3-1; D is tentatively TRBD1 or TRBD2 (5 bases each). Germline lookup yields CDR1 LGHDT and CDR2 YNNKEL (reference sequence). Deletions cut 0 bases from V and 2 bases from J, with 17 bases between. This CDR3 has 18 residues. CDR3 sequence (DNA): TGTGCCAGCAGCCAAGACAGGGTGAGTGGACTCCCCTACAATGAGCAGTTCTTC. This sequence encodes CASSQDRVSGLPYNEQFF.